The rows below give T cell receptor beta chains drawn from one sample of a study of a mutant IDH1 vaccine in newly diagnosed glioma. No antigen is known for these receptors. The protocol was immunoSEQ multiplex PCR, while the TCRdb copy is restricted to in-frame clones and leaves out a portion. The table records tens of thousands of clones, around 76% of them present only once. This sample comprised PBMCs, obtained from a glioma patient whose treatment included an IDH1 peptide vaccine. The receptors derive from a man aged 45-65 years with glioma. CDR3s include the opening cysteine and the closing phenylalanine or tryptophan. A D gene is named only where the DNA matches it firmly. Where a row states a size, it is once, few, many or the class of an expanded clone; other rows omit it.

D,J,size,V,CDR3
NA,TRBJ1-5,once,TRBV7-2,CASSLNAGSINQPQHF
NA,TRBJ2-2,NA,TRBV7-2,CASSLAYDTGELFF
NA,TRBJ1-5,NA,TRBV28,CASSRTNLNQPQHF
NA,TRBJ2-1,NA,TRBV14,CASSQVRGASGEFF
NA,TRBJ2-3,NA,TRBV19,CASSLGGDTQYF
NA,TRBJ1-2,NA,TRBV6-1,CASSEVEGQVNYGYTF
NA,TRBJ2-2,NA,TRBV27,CASSGGSPGELFF
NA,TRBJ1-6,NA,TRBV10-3,CAISESPGDNSPLHF
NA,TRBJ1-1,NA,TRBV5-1,CASSDTMNTEAFF
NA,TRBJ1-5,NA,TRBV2,CASSDSYQPQHF
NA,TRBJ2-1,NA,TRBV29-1,CSVAGTPYNEQFF
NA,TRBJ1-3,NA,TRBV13,CASSRPGVNTIYF
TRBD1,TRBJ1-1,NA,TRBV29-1,CSVGDPRGGQAEAFF
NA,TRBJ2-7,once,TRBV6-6,CASSPPGSPFLEQYF
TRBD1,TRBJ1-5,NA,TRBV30,CAWTPGQGSQPQHF
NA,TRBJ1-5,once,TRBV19,CASRRGRDNQPQHF
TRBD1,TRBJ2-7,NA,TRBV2,CASRGTGAYEQYF
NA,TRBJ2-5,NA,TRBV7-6,CASSPSGTPQETQYF
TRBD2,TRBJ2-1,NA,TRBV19,CASSPRKGLAGFLSYNEQFF
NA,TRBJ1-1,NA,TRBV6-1,CASSESGWGNTEAFF